The rows below give T cell receptor beta chains drawn from one sample of a study of monozygotic twins with inflammatory bowel disease. TCRdb reanalyzed the 5' RACE reads, giving one entry per CDR3 protein sequence and no DNA. This sample contains about 210,000 distinct CDR3 sequences. The source material was blood. The origin of the receptors is a human donor with ulcerative colitis or Crohn's disease, or a healthy co-twin of an affected twin (not recorded which). Each CDR3 is given with its conserved first and last residue.

j_call,v_call,cdr3_aa
TRBJ2-2,TRBV20-1,CSARPSGQPGELFF
TRBJ1-1,TRBV10-3,CAISEGGSEAFF
TRBJ1-4,TRBV5-1,CASSLFGYDGEKLFF
TRBJ2-2,TRBV18,CASSQLGTANTGELFF
TRBJ1-2,TRBV18,CASSPVGDLNYGYTF
TRBJ1-1,TRBV7-2,CASSLTGLVLNTEAFF
TRBJ1-1,TRBV7-3,CASSLRGLGSTEAFF
TRBJ2-5,TRBV4-2,CASSQEGPGGGGETQYF
TRBJ2-2,TRBV6-1,CASSAFSPDTGELFF
TRBJ2-1,TRBV5-1,CASSPGGPRAYNEQFF
TRBJ2-5,TRBV7-9,CASSLGAGGEETQYF
TRBJ2-1,TRBV5-6,CASSRKSWNEQFF
TRBJ2-6,TRBV6-1,CASKTSSGANVLTF
TRBJ2-2,TRBV30,CAWRPPGTGELFF
TRBJ1-2,TRBV4-1,CASSQDTGVGYGYTF
TRBJ2-6,TRBV18,CASSTDSGANVLTF
TRBJ1-2,TRBV7-9,CASSPPFGAGGDYGYTF
TRBJ2-1,TRBV5-1,CASSLPSDEQFF
TRBJ1-5,TRBV19,CASSVGVNQPQHF
TRBJ2-7,TRBV6-5,CASSLFSGTSGKGGEQYF
TRBJ2-2,TRBV7-3,CASSPHRGPNTGELFF
TRBJ2-7,TRBV28,CASTSGYEQYF
TRBJ2-3,TRBV7-9,CASSSQLIRGPDTQYF
TRBJ2-5,TRBV5-1,CASSSGQGGQETQYF
TRBJ1-2,TRBV20-1,CSARDGLGGYTF
TRBJ2-3,TRBV5-1,CASSLETRTDTQYF
TRBJ1-5,TRBV20-1,CSASVWVVYQPQHF
TRBJ1-2,TRBV7-9,CASSLSQGPRGDGYTF
TRBJ1-1,TRBV20-1,CSASGLSQGQNTEAFF
TRBJ2-3,TRBV20-1,CSAKKGHTGGSIYTDTQYF
TRBJ2-1,TRBV6-5,CASSYVLSSYNEQFF
TRBJ2-7,TRBV29-1,CSVEEQGADYEQYF
TRBJ1-1,TRBV3-1,CASSFTRKNTEAFF
TRBJ1-4,TRBV3-1,CASSQGTGGMGLFF
TRBJ2-1,TRBV11-2,CASSLDSLLVYNEQFF
TRBJ2-3,TRBV6-1,CASTGGGTGRYTDTQYF
TRBJ2-1,TRBV7-3,CASSKLANNEQFF
TRBJ2-3,TRBV9,CASSLGTSGVIDTQYF
TRBJ2-3,TRBV3-1,CASSQQQGGRTDTQYF
TRBJ1-1,TRBV30,CACKPPVDRDMNTEAFF
TRBJ2-7,TRBV20-1,CSARDRDPELEQYF
TRBJ2-2,TRBV19,CASSIGGGEFPGELFF
TRBJ2-7,TRBV2,CASSEFFNEQYF
TRBJ1-1,TRBV5-1,CASSLQLNTEALF
TRBJ2-2,TRBV12-3/TRBV12-4,CASSFGGTGVGELFF
TRBJ1-2,TRBV11-2,CASSLRVSELGYTF